This T cell receptor beta chain was retrieved from a study of PD-1 blockade in classical Hodgkin lymphoma. Notes on the study in general: Diminished baseline TCR diversity has been reported in newly diagnosed patients relative to healthy donors. Factors driving the repertoire differences, possibly disease activity or prior therapy, remain undefined.

On this clone: The antigen remains undetermined.

TCRdb's table, derived via immunoSEQ multiplex PCR, lists solely in-frame clones and lacks some. The sample has roughly 27,000 clones; 89% are singletons. Trimming removed 5 bases from V and 6 bases from J; junction bases left unmatched: 5. CDR3 length: 15 residues. The germline V gene encodes CDR1 SGHTA and CDR2 FQGTGA. Time point in this sample: newly diagnosed, previously untreated cHL patient sample. Purification of CD4+ T cells from thawed PBMCs was achieved by magnetic negative selection. Newly diagnosed, untreated classical Hodgkin lymphoma PBMCs provided comparison. Specimen: CD4+ T cells from blood. V usage is TRBV7-3 and J usage is TRBJ2-1, with 12 bases matching TRBD2. This TCR derives from a human donor with classical Hodgkin lymphoma. This CDR3 is CASSPGLAGRNEQFF. The CDR3, as DNA: TGTGCCAGCAGCCCCGGACTAGCGGGACGCAATGAGCAGTTCTTC.